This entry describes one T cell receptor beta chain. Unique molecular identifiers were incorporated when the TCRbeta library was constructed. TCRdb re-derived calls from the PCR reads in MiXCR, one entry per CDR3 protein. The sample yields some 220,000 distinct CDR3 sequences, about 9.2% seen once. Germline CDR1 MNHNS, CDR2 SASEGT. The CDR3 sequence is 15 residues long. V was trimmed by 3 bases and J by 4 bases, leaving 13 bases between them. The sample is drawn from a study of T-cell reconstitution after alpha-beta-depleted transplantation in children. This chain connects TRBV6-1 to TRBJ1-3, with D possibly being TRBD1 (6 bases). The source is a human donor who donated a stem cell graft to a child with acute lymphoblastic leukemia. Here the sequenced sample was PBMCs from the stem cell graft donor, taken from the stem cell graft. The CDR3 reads CASSERGARGNTIYF. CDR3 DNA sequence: TGTGCCAGCAGTGAGCGGGGGGCGCGCGGAAACACCATATATTTT.